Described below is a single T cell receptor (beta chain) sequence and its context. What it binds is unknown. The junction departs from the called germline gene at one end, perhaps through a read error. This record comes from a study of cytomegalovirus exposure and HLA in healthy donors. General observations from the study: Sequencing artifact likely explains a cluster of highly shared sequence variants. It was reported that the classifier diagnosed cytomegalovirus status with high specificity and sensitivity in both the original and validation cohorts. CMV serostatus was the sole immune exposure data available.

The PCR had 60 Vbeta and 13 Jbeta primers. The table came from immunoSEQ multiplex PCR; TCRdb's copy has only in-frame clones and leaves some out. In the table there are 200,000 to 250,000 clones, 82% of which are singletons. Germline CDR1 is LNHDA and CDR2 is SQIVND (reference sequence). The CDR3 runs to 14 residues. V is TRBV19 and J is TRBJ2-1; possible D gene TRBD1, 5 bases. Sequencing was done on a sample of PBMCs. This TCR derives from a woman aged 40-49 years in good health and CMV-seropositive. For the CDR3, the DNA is TGTGCCAGTGGTGGGATGGGGCTCTACAATGAGCGGTTCTTC. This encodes CASGGMGLYNERFF. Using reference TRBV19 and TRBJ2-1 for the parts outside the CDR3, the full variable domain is DGGITQSPKYLFRKEGQNVTLSCEQNLNHDAMYWYRQDPGQGLRLIYYSQIVNDFQKGDIAEGYSVSREKKESFPLTVTSAQKNPTAFYLCASGGMGLYNERFFGPGTRLTVL.